These T cell receptor beta chains were read from a single sample in a study of cytomegalovirus exposure and HLA in healthy donors. Sequencing used immunoSEQ multiplex PCR; TCRdb keeps in-frame clones, though not all of them. The sample yields about 160,000 clones, of which the top ten take up 1.3%. Material for sequencing was PBMCs. These receptors came from a woman aged 55-75 years in good health and CMV-seronegative. CDR3s include the opening cysteine and the closing phenylalanine or tryptophan. The D gene is left open where the match is weak.

d_gene: TRBD1
j_gene: TRBJ2-7
v_gene: TRBV19
CDR3aa: CASKRGQGYEQYF
CDR3nt: TGTGCCAGTAAAAGAGGACAGGGTTACGAGCAGTACTTC

d_gene: TRBD2
j_gene: TRBJ2-7
v_gene: TRBV5-1
CDR3aa: CASSPSGSTSTVYEQYF
CDR3nt: TGCGCCAGCAGCCCTAGCGGGAGTACAAGCACAGTCTACGAGCAGTACTTC

d_gene: .
j_gene: TRBJ1-1
v_gene: TRBV11-2
CDR3aa: CASSQEAPTEAFF
CDR3nt: TGTGCCAGCAGCCAAGAGGCTCCCACTGAAGCTTTCTTT

d_gene: TRBD2
j_gene: TRBJ2-5
v_gene: TRBV2
CDR3aa: CASSTDPSGRAGEQETQYF
CDR3nt: TGTGCCAGCAGTACTGACCCTAGCGGGAGGGCCGGTGAACAGGAGACCCAGTACTTC

d_gene: TRBD1
j_gene: TRBJ1-5
v_gene: TRBV27
CDR3aa: CASRPGGSSQPQHF
CDR3nt: TGTGCCAGCAGACCAGGGGGCTCGAGTCAGCCCCAGCATTTT

d_gene: .
j_gene: TRBJ2-7
v_gene: TRBV2
CDR3aa: CASTSGTSPYEQYF
CDR3nt: TGTGCCAGCACCTCCGGGACAAGTCCCTACGAGCAGTACTTC

d_gene: .
j_gene: TRBJ1-5
v_gene: TRBV11-2
CDR3aa: CASSLTQEGGQPQHF
CDR3nt: TGTGCCAGCAGCTTAACTCAAGAAGGGGGTCAGCCCCAGCATTTT

d_gene: .
j_gene: TRBJ1-6
v_gene: TRBV4-3
CDR3aa: CASSQGGLGNSPLHF
CDR3nt: TGCGCCAGCAGCCAAGGGGGACTGGGAAATTCACCCCTCCACTTT

d_gene: TRBD1
j_gene: TRBJ1-5
v_gene: TRBV30
CDR3aa: CACQTTGSNQPQHF
CDR3nt: TGTGCCTGCCAGACGACAGGGAGCAATCAGCCCCAGCATTTT

d_gene: TRBD2
j_gene: TRBJ2-3
v_gene: TRBV5-4
CDR3aa: CASSPSGASTDTQYF
CDR3nt: TGTGCCAGCAGTCCGAGCGGGGCTAGCACAGATACGCAGTATTTT

d_gene: .
j_gene: TRBJ2-7
v_gene: TRBV6-6
CDR3aa: CASSYQGTSYEQYF
CDR3nt: TGTGCCAGCAGTTACCAGGGAACCTCCTACGAGCAGTACTTC

d_gene: TRBD1
j_gene: TRBJ2-1
v_gene: TRBV2
CDR3aa: CASLATGQGNEQFF
CDR3nt: TGTGCCAGCCTCGCGACGGGACAGGGAAATGAGCAGTTCTTC

d_gene: .
j_gene: TRBJ2-7
v_gene: TRBV18
CDR3aa: CASSPPGRGYEQYF
CDR3nt: TGTGCCAGCTCACCACCCGGCAGGGGTTACGAGCAGTACTTC

d_gene: TRBD1
j_gene: TRBJ2-7
v_gene: TRBV9
CDR3aa: CASSVEDRAVYEQYF
CDR3nt: TGTGCCAGCAGCGTAGAGGACAGGGCCGTCTACGAGCAGTACTTC

d_gene: .
j_gene: TRBJ2-3
v_gene: TRBV18
CDR3aa: CASSPPTTDTQYF
CDR3nt: TGTGCCAGCTCACCACCCACAACAGATACGCAGTATTTT

d_gene: .
j_gene: TRBJ1-1
v_gene: TRBV6-5
CDR3aa: CASEATRNTEAFF
CDR3nt: TGTGCCAGCGAGGCCACGCGGAACACTGAAGCTTTCTTT

d_gene: .
j_gene: TRBJ2-7
v_gene: TRBV29-1
CDR3aa: CSVASPLTEGTYEQYF
CDR3nt: TGCAGCGTCGCGTCTCCCTTGACCGAGGGAACCTACGAGCAGTACTTC